Below, 14 T cell receptor beta chains from the same sample are listed, as sequenced in a study of response to subunit inactivated influenza vaccine. TCRdb redid the calling of the RT-PCR reads with MiXCR, one entry per CDR3 protein. The sample lists a few hundred thousand distinct CDR3 sequences; 21% were seen once. The specimen comprised PBMCs from blood, sampled about 20 months after vaccination. These receptors all stem from a man between 50 and 70 years old who received an inactivated influenza vaccine.

The genes are TRBV28 and TRBJ1-4; D is possibly TRBD1 (6 bases). Trimming cost V 6 bases and J 0 bases, with 14 bases left between them. Germline CDR1 reads MDHEN; CDR2 reads SYDVKM. The CDR3 has 16 amino acids. The CDR3 coding sequence is TGTGCCAGCAGCCTACAGGGAATTTCAACTAATGAAAAACTGTTTTTT. It translates to CASSLQGISTNEKLFF.

The gene calls are TRBV6-5 and TRBJ2-7; D tentatively reads TRBD1 or TRBD2 (5 bases each). Trimming removed 0 bases from V and 0 bases from J, with 12 bases in between. The CDR3 runs 16 residues. Germline CDR1 MNHEY, CDR2 SVGAGI. CDR3 residues: CASSYSWDGPSYEQYF. DNA for the CDR3: TGTGCCAGCAGTTACTCCTGGGACGGACCCTCCTACGAGCAGTACTTC.

This clonotype showed up just a few times. The chain joins TRBV28 to TRBJ1-5; the match to TRBD1 covers 7 bases. Unmatched junction bases numbered 7, after V lost 3 bases and J lost 2 bases. The CDR3 sequence is 16 residues long. Looked up from germline, CDR1 is MDHEN and CDR2 is SYDVKM. In nucleotides, the CDR3 is TGTGCCAGCAGTTTGAACAGGGGTATAGGCAATCAGCCCCAGCATTTT. It translates to CASSLNRGIGNQPQHF.

The chain carries TRBV7-8 and TRBJ2-4; TRBD1 is a possible D gene (6 bases). The CDR3 is 16 residues long. V lost 4 bases and J 1 base, leaving 14 bases between the germline ends. CDR1 and CDR2 from the germline V gene are SGHVS and FQNEAQ. The CDR3 region is CASSSDRWGAKNIQYF. The DNA for the CDR3 is TGTGCCAGCAGCTCGGACAGATGGGGCGCCAAAAACATTCAGTACTTC.

This clonotype was observed a few times. The rearrangement uses TRBV20-1 and TRBJ1-1; D gene uncertain. The CDR3 runs 16 residues. Germline assignment: CDR1 DFQATT and CDR2 SNEGSKA (reference sequence). V gave up 3 bases and J gave up 5 bases, with 22 bases separating them. Here the CDR3 reads CSASAGTAPLGTEAFF. DNA of the CDR3: TGCAGTGCTAGTGCGGGAACTGCCCCATTGGGAACTGAAGCTTTCTTT.

The chain employs TRBV12-3 or TRBV12-4 and TRBJ1-1; TRBD1 aligns across 8 bases. Unmatched junction bases numbered 6, after V lost 6 bases and J lost 0 bases. This CDR3 is built from 15 residues. The CDR3 nucleotides are TGTGCCAGCAGGAGGACAGGGATATTGAACACTGAAGCTTTCTTT. Translating it yields CASRRTGILNTEAFF.

This clonotype was recorded a few times. This chain uses TRBV14 with TRBJ2-7; no clear D gene. Trimming took 4 bases from V and 3 from J, leaving 10 bases between them. Germline V gene data show CDR1 as SGHDN and CDR2 as FVKESK. This CDR3 spans 13 amino acids. The CDR3, as DNA: TGTGCCAGCAGCCGAACAGAACACTACGAGCAGTACTTC. Translation: CASSRTEHYEQYF.

This clonotype has more than one count but fewer than ten. V usage is TRBV11-2 and J usage is TRBJ1-6; TRBD1 might be the D (6 bases). The CDR3 is 18 amino acids. V lost 5 bases to trimming and J lost 1 base, with 18 bases between them. CDR1 and CDR2 (germline): SGHAT, FQNNGV. The chain's CDR3 is CASSRAGTWSSYNSPLHF. The CDR3, as DNA: TGTGCCAGCAGCAGAGCTGGGACATGGAGTTCCTATAATTCACCCCTCCACTTT.

This clonotype was detected only a few times. This chain uses TRBV19 with TRBJ1-1; TRBD1 might be the D (5 bases). The CDR3 runs 15 residues. Germline values: CDR1 LNHDA, CDR2 SQIVND (reference sequence). V was shortened by 5 bases and J by 2 bases, with 15 bases between the two germline ends. The CDR3 DNA is TGTGCCAGTAGTTCACCCGGGACGGTCAACACTGAAGCTTTCTTT. This translates into CASSSPGTVNTEAFF. The full variable domain, its missing parts supplied by reference TRBV19 and TRBJ1-1, is DGGITQSPKYLFRKEGQNVTLSCEQNLNHDAMYWYRQDPGQGLRLIYYSQIVNDFQKGDIAEGYSVSREKKESFPLTVTSAQKNPTAFYLCASSSPGTVNTEAFFGQGTRLTVV.

A word on this clonotype: This CDR3 fails to terminate in the conserved phenylalanine or tryptophan, so it likely reflects a read error. The chain employs TRBV12-3 or TRBV12-4 and TRBJ1-3; 7 bases are shared with TRBD1. J gave up 4 bases and V 5 bases, and 8 bases lay outside the gene matches. The length of the CDR3 is 15 residues. The CDR3 nucleotides read TGTGCCAGCAGTCCTACAGGGGAGAGGGGAAACACCATATATATT. Its translation is CASSPTGERGNTIYI.

This clonotype was counted a few times. This chain uses TRBV5-6 with TRBJ2-2; TRBD1 agrees at 9 bases. Trimming cost V 2 bases and J 6 bases; bases outside gene matches: 5. Germline V gene lookup returns CDR1 SGHDT and CDR2 YYEEEE. The CDR3 runs 15 residues. The CDR3 sequence: CASSFTGGMSGELFF. In DNA, the CDR3 is TGTGCCAGCAGCTTTACAGGGGGCATGTCCGGGGAGCTGTTTTTT. Full variable domain (rest looked up from reference TRBV5-6 and TRBJ2-2): DAGVTQSPTHLIKTRGQQVTLRCSPKSGHDTVSWYQQALGQGPQFIFQYYEEEERQRGNFPDRFSGHQFPNYSSELNVNALLLGDSALYLCASSFTGGMSGELFFGEGSRLTVL.

This rearrangement joins TRBV7-8 to TRBJ2-1; 8 bases are a match to TRBD1. CDR3 size: 17 residues. Germline CDR1 and CDR2: SGHVS and FQNEAQ. V was pared by 4 bases and J by 1 base, with 9 bases of the junction left unmatched. The CDR3 nucleotides read TGTGCCAGCAGCTACCGTTACAGGGGGGCATCCTACAATGAGCAGTTCTTC. Encoded protein: CASSYRYRGASYNEQFF.

V and J are TRBV12-3 or TRBV12-4 and TRBJ2-7, with D tentatively TRBD1 (6 bases). V lost 6 bases to trimming and J lost 5 bases, with 11 bases between them. The CDR3 length is 12 residues. DNA for the CDR3: TGTGCCAGCAGAGCAGGGGTTAACGAGCAGTACTTC. As protein: CASRAGVNEQYF.

The rearrangement links TRBV23-1 to TRBJ2-7, with 8 bases matching TRBD1. TRBV23-1 counts as an open reading frame of uncertain function. The CDR3 extends over 15 amino acids. The junction had 12 bases not matched to a gene; V was cut back by 11 bases and J by 0 bases. CDR3 region: CAGKKDRASSYEQYF. CDR3 DNA sequence: TGCGCCGGAAAAAAGGACAGGGCCAGCTCCTACGAGCAGTACTTC.